The 8 T cell receptor beta chains below were found in one sample sequenced in a study of blood T cell repertoires in COVID-19. Sequencing was performed with immunoSEQ multiplex PCR; in TCRdb, only in-frame clones are kept and a portion is missing. Of some 200,000 clones listed, roughly 89% were seen once; the top ten hold around an eighth. The sample was peripheral blood. These receptors came from a woman aged 70-85 years with COVID-19, enrolled during active disease.

V gene TRBV7-8 combines with J gene TRBJ1-1; tentatively, D is TRBD1 (5 bases). The length of the CDR3 is 15 residues. Germline V gene sequence: CDR1 SGHVS, CDR2 FQNEAQ. Between the trimmed V and J ends, which lost 5 bases and 0 bases, there was a span of 13 bases. The CDR3 sequence: CASSLKGELNTEAFF. DNA for the CDR3: TGTGCCAGCAGCCTCAAAGGGGAATTGAACACTGAAGCTTTCTTT.

The chain joins TRBV5-6 to TRBJ1-1; D may be TRBD1 (6 bases). The germline gives CDR1 SGHDT, CDR2 YYEEEE. The CDR3 is 17 residues long. The V gene lost 4 bases and the J gene lost 5 bases, with 24 bases spanning the gap. The CDR3: CASSRLLRQDGWTEAFF. CDR3 coding DNA: TGTGCCAGCAGCCGACTACTTCGACAGGATGGATGGACTGAAGCTTTCTTT.

The chain recombines TRBV7-9 with TRBJ2-1; maybe TRBD1 (5 bases). The CDR3 runs to 13 residues. Germline CDR1 reads SEHNR; CDR2 reads FQNEAQ (reference sequence). V lost 5 bases and J lost 7, with 12 bases in between. CDR3 in amino acids: CASSITQGNEQFF. CDR3 nucleotides: TGTGCCAGCAGCATCACGCAGGGTAATGAGCAGTTCTTC.

This clone has just one count. V usage is TRBV9 and J usage is TRBJ1-4; TRBD1 matches 10 bases. V trimming: 2 bases; J trimming: 0 bases; junction bases outside the gene matches: 1. Germline V gene sequence: CDR1 SGDLS, CDR2 YYNGEE. CDR3 length: 16 residues. CDR3 DNA sequence: TGTGCCAGCAGCGTCGGGACAGGGGCAACTAATGAAAAACTGTTTTTT. Protein: CASSVGTGATNEKLFF.

The gene calls are TRBV2 and TRBJ1-6; D not certain. Trimming cost V 4 bases and J 5 bases, with 6 bases left between them. CDR1 SNHLY and CDR2 FYNNEI come from the germline V gene. CDR3 length: 13 residues. The CDR3 sequence: CASSVQNNSPLHF. CDR3 nucleotides: TGTGCCAGCAGTGTACAGAATAATTCACCCCTCCACTTT.

This chain connects TRBV20-1 to TRBJ2-7, with D hard to call. The germline V and J ends were trimmed by 0 bases and 11 bases, with 11 bases remaining between them. The CDR3 spans 11 residues. Germline V gene sequence: CDR1 DFQATT, CDR2 SNEGSKA (reference sequence). CDR3 loop: CSARDQTSEYF. The CDR3 DNA is TGCAGTGCTAGAGATCAGACGAGCGAGTACTTC.

Remarks on this clone: This sample also contains other DNA sequences that code for the same CDR3. J is TRBJ1-5 and V is TRBV5-6; TRBD1 is a possible D gene (6 bases). Trimming left V 1 base short and J 4 bases short, with 6 bases between. CDR1 is SGHDT and CDR2 is YYEEEE in the germline V gene. CDR3 length equals 13 residues. DNA of the CDR3: TGTGCCAGCAGCTTGACAGGGAATCAGCCCCAGCATTTT. This codes for CASSLTGNQPQHF.

This rearrangement joins TRBV7-2 to TRBJ2-7; 9 bases fit TRBD1. In germline, CDR1 is SGHTA, CDR2 FQGNSA. Unmatched junction bases numbered 3, after V lost 0 bases and J lost 6 bases. The CDR3 consists of 14 residues. This chain's CDR3 is CASSLAQGASEQYF. The CDR3 bases are TGTGCCAGCAGCTTAGCACAGGGGGCGTCCGAGCAGTACTTC.